This T cell receptor (beta chain) originates from a study of cytomegalovirus exposure and HLA in healthy donors. The study, taken as a whole, reports: The TCR clusters that emerged in the first cohort tended, a later analysis found, to co-occur in the roughly 110 validation repertoires. Rare sequences made up most TCRs, while some public TCRs were found in many donors. Researchers counted roughly 150 TCR beta chains as cytomegalovirus-associated.

TCRdb's copy holds only in-frame clones and misses some; the assay was immunoSEQ multiplex PCR. Of roughly 200,000 clones in the sample, 80% to 90% were seen once. Remarks on this clone: The antigen remains undetermined.

The CDR3 totals 15 residues. Trimming removed 2 bases at V and 7 bases at J, with 12 bases between. Germline V gene lookup returns CDR1 MNHNY and CDR2 SVGAGI (reference sequence). This sequence joins TRBV6-6 and TRBJ1-6; D is possibly TRBD1 (5 bases). Sequenced material: PBMCs. The sequence derives from a woman aged 25 to 39 in good health and CMV-seronegative. Here the CDR3 reads CASSYGGERNSPLHF. CDR3 DNA sequence: TGTGCCAGCAGTTACGGGGGGGAAAGGAATTCACCCCTCCACTTT.